What follows is one T cell receptor (beta chain) and its context. These data come from a study of control samples from healthy donors and cancer patients. The germline V gene has CDR1 DFQATT and CDR2 SNEGSKA (reference sequence). The CDR3 consists of 13 residues. V trimming: 3 bases; J trimming: 6 bases; junction bases outside the gene matches: 4. Libraries were prepared by immunoSEQ multiplex PCR; TCRdb keeps only in-frame clonotypes and omits some of them. This sample has 70,000 to 95,000 clones, with roughly 86% found just once. The receptor was isolated from a man aged 45-65 years in good health. What was sequenced was blood. The J gene is TRBJ1-4, the V gene TRBV20-1; the match to TRBD1 covers 7 bases. CDR3 nucleotides: TGCAGTGCTAGTCGAGGGGGCGATGAAAAACTGTTTTTT. As protein: CSASRGGDEKLFF.